This T cell receptor (beta chain) originates from a study of control samples from healthy donors and cancer patients. This clone was observed a single time. This CDR3 region has 17 residues. V lost 4 bases to trimming and J lost 0 bases; unmatched junction nucleotides: 8. In germline, CDR1 is MNHEY, CDR2 SVGEGT. Produced via immunoSEQ multiplex PCR; TCRdb's table is partial and in-frame only. This sample has some 140,000 clones; over 85% occur once, and the top ten carry about 11%. The sequenced sample consisted of blood. This clonotype originated in a man between 25 and 39 years old in good health. The chain has TRBV6-2 or TRBV6-3 and TRBJ2-4, with 8 bases aligning to TRBD2. CDR3 nucleotide sequence: TGTGCCAGCAGTTCCATTAGCGGGGCACTAGCCAAAAACATTCAGTACTTC. Translated: CASSSISGALAKNIQYF.